This TCR beta chain was profiled in a study of blood T cell repertoires in COVID-19. Study details: Donors in the United States, Italy and Spain gave samples during acute or convalescent COVID-19. In each case, the material was cDNA or gDNA derived from T cells, B-cell-depleted T cells, or PBMCs.

This clone was found once. Assignments of participants to cohorts depended upon their own reported clinical history. TCRdb's table, derived via immunoSEQ multiplex PCR, lists solely in-frame clones and lacks some. The sample has fewer than 450,000 clones, 88% seen once; the top ten hold 0.9% to 1.5%. Germline CDR1 SGHVS, CDR2 FQNEAQ. The CDR3 is 15 amino acids. V shed 2 bases, J shed 9 bases, and the junction held 10 bases outside the gene matches. Sequenced: PBMCs or T cells enriched from blood (not recorded which). This clonotype was obtained from a young woman who had recovered from COVID-19. The chain is built from TRBV7-8 and TRBJ1-2; 9 positions match TRBD1. The CDR3 reads CASSLWTGEYMRYTF. CDR3 DNA: TGTGCCAGCAGCTTATGGACAGGGGAATATATGCGCTACACCTTC. The whole variable domain, filled in from reference TRBV7-8 and TRBJ1-2, reads GAGVSQSPRYKVAKRGQDVALRCDPISGHVSLFWYQQALGQGPEFLTYFQNEAQLDKSGLPSDRFFAERPEGSVSTLKIQRTQQEDSAVYLCASSLWTGEYMRYTFGSGTRLTVV.